Each of the 20 T cell receptor beta chains below was sequenced from the same sample in a study of cytomegalovirus exposure and HLA in healthy donors. The PCR made use of 60 Vbeta and 13 Jbeta primers. Profiling relied on immunoSEQ multiplex PCR, and the TCRdb table lists in-frame clones only, not all of them. The sample is made up of 150,000 to 200,000 clones, and the top ten hold over 1% of it. The sample was PBMCs. These receptors came from a woman aged 60-70 years in good health and CMV-seronegative.

The V call is TRBV5-4, the J call TRBJ2-3, with 10 bases aligning to TRBD2. Germline CDR1 and CDR2: SGHNT and YYREEE (reference sequence). V lost 1 base and J lost 3; bases outside the gene matches: 5. This CDR3 is built from 16 residues. The DNA for the CDR3 is TGTGCCAGCAGCTTGTGGGTTAGCGGGAGGACAGATACGCAGTATTTT. Its protein is CASSLWVSGRTDTQYF.

The chain carries TRBV18 and TRBJ2-5, with D maybe TRBD1 (5 bases). The V and J ends lost 2 bases and 5 bases respectively, with 9 bases between them. In germline, CDR1 is KGHSH, CDR2 LQKENI. The length of the CDR3 is 13 residues. The CDR3 bases are TGTGCCAGCTCACCAGGGGCCGGGGAGACCCAGTACTTC. It codes for CASSPGAGETQYF. The variable domain in full, completed from reference TRBV18 and TRBJ2-5, reads NAGVMQNPRHLVRRRGQEARLRCSPMKGHSHVYWYRQLPEEGLKFMVYLQKENIIDESGMPKERFSAEFPKEGPSILRIQQVVRGDSAAYFCASSPGAGETQYFGPGTRLLVL.

V is TRBV14 and J is TRBJ1-6, with D unclear. CDR3 length: 15 residues. V lost 0 bases and J 7 bases, leaving 10 bases between the germline ends. The germline V gene has CDR1 SGHDN and CDR2 FVKESK. The CDR3 here is CASSQDHRPNSPLHF. CDR3 DNA: TGTGCCAGCAGCCAAGATCACAGACCCAATTCACCCCTCCACTTT. The full variable domain, with the rest looked up from reference TRBV14 and TRBJ1-6, is EAGVTQFPSHSVIEKGQTVTLRCDPISGHDNLYWYRRVMGKEIKFLLHFVKESKQDESGMPNNRFLAERTGGTYSTLKVQPAELEDSGVYFCASSQDHRPNSPLHFGNGTRLTVT.

V and J are TRBV6-5 and TRBJ2-1, with D maybe TRBD2 (5 bases). Germline values: CDR1 MNHEY, CDR2 SVGAGI. Trimming cost V 6 bases and J 6 bases, with 12 bases left between them. The CDR3 runs 13 residues. CDR3 nucleotide sequence: TGTGCCAGCAGCCTTACACTAGGCAATGAGCAGTTCTTC. This sequence encodes CASSLTLGNEQFF.

This chain joins TRBV7-8 and TRBJ2-2, with 7 bases that match TRBD1. The CDR3 has 16 amino acids. Germline values: CDR1 SGHVS, CDR2 FQNEAQ. Trimming at V came to 6 bases and at J to 4 bases, leaving 11 bases not matched to a gene. The CDR3, as DNA: TGTGCCAGCAGTCAACGCCGACAGGGCCGCACCGGGGAGCTGTTTTTT. Translating it yields CASSQRRQGRTGELFF.

This chain links TRBV5-1 with TRBJ2-5; no reliable D call. Trimming stripped 0 bases from V and 1 base from J, with 7 bases between. The CDR3 runs 14 residues. Germline V gene sequence: CDR1 SGHRS, CDR2 YFSETQ. The CDR3 is CASSLAQIQETQYF. CDR3 nucleotides: TGCGCCAGCAGCTTGGCACAGATCCAAGAGACCCAGTACTTC.

The chain recombines TRBV19 with TRBJ2-1, with D possibly matching TRBD2 (6 bases). The CDR3 has 15 amino acids. V lost 0 bases and J 0 bases, leaving 6 bases between the germline ends. CDR1 LNHDA and CDR2 SQIVND come from the germline V gene (reference sequence). DNA for the CDR3: TGTGCCAGTAGTATAGACGGGAGCTCCTACAATGAGCAGTTCTTC. Translated, it gives CASSIDGSSYNEQFF. Based on the CDR3 plus reference TRBV19 and TRBJ2-1, the full variable domain is DGGITQSPKYLFRKEGQNVTLSCEQNLNHDAMYWYRQDPGQGLRLIYYSQIVNDFQKGDIAEGYSVSREKKESFPLTVTSAQKNPTAFYLCASSIDGSSYNEQFFGPGTRLTVL.

The chain is built from TRBV10-1 and TRBJ2-5, with D maybe TRBD1 (6 bases). V dropped 0 bases and J dropped 4 bases, with 6 bases sitting between them. This CDR3 has 13 residues. Per germline, CDR1 WNHNN and CDR2 SYGVQD (reference sequence). Written as DNA, the CDR3 is TGCGCCAGCAGTGAGTCGACAGGAGAGACCCAGTACTTC. Encoded protein: CASSESTGETQYF.

The genes are TRBV4-2 and TRBJ2-2, with 12 bases that match TRBD2. Germline V CDR1 and CDR2: LGHNA, YNFKEQ. This CDR3 is 16 amino acids long. With V trimmed by 4 bases and J by 4 bases, 4 bases remained unmatched. In DNA, the CDR3 is TGTGCCAGCAGCCTTGGACTAGCGGGAAGCACCGGGGAGCTGTTTTTT. It codes for CASSLGLAGSTGELFF.

The rearrangement uses TRBV6-6 and TRBJ1-3, with 7 positions matching TRBD1. This CDR3 is 15 amino acids long. Germline CDR1 and CDR2: MNHNY and SVGAGI (reference sequence). Trimming cost V 0 bases and J 6 bases; bases outside gene matches: 5. The CDR3 is CASSYSRGGENTIYF. CDR3 coding DNA: TGTGCCAGCAGTTACTCGAGAGGGGGCGAAAACACCATATATTTT.

The V and J genes are TRBV5-1 and TRBJ2-7; the match to TRBD1 covers 7 bases. The CDR3 extends over 13 amino acids. The junction had 4 bases not matched to a gene; V was cut back by 5 bases and J by 2 bases. The germline CDR1 and CDR2 sequences are SGHRS and YFSETQ. CDR3: CASRGTETYEQYF. CDR3 DNA: TGCGCCAGCAGGGGGACAGAAACCTACGAGCAGTACTTC.

The chain is built from TRBV9 and TRBJ1-5; 9 nucleotides match TRBD1. Unmatched junction bases numbered 1, after V lost 2 bases and J lost 4 bases. CDR3 length: 14 amino acids. Germline CDR1 is SGDLS and CDR2 is YYNGEE. The CDR3 bases are TGTGCCAGCAGCGTTGGGACAGGGAATCAGCCCCAGCATTTT. As protein: CASSVGTGNQPQHF. The full variable domain, rest sourced from reference TRBV9 and TRBJ1-5, is DSGVTQTPKHLITATGQRVTLRCSPRSGDLSVYWYQQSLDQGLQFLIQYYNGEERAKGNILERFSAQQFPDLHSELNLSSLELGDSALYFCASSVGTGNQPQHFGDGTRLSIL.

Here the CDR3 reads CASTERGGGMNTEAFF. CDR3 nucleotide sequence: TGTGCCAGCACAGAGAGGGGGGGAGGGATGAACACTGAAGCTTTCTTT. This chain connects TRBV25-1 to TRBJ1-1; the D gene is possibly TRBD1 (6 bases). The CDR3 contains 16 residues. The ends were cut back, 7 bases at V and 0 bases at J, with 18 bases in the middle. Germline loops: CDR1 MGHDK, CDR2 SYGVNS.

This chain uses TRBV15 with TRBJ2-5; 11 nucleotides match TRBD1. Germline V gene data show CDR1 as LNHNV and CDR2 as YYDKDF (reference sequence). This CDR3 region has 16 residues. V was clipped by 5 bases and J by 0 bases; unmatched bases: 5. CDR3 DNA: TGTGCCACCAGCGAATGGGACAGGGGGTACCAAGAGACCCAGTACTTC. Translation gives CATSEWDRGYQETQYF.

The chain combines TRBV5-6 with TRBJ2-3; 10 bases match TRBD2. Germline-derived CDR1 and CDR2 are SGHDT and YYEEEE. The CDR3 consists of 18 residues. J was trimmed by 1 base and V by 2 bases; bases with no gene match: 10. For the CDR3, the DNA is TGTGCCAGCAGCTTCTCTAGCGGGGGATTCGGGGGCACAGATACGCAGTATTTT. Translation gives CASSFSSGGFGGTDTQYF.

V is TRBV6-5 and J is TRBJ1-1; perhaps TRBD1 as D (6 bases). The CDR3 consists of 14 residues. V was clipped by 6 bases and J by 4 bases, with 15 bases between them. Germline V gene lookup returns CDR1 MNHEY and CDR2 SVGAGI. The CDR3, as DNA: TGTGCCAGCAGACCGGACAGTTTGAGCACTGAAGCTTTCTTT. Amino acids: CASRPDSLSTEAFF.

This chain links TRBV4-3 with TRBJ2-2; 11 bases line up with TRBD1. The CDR3 extends over 15 amino acids. V lost 4 bases and J lost 7; bases outside the gene matches: 5. The V gene's germline CDR1 is LGHNA and CDR2 YSLEER. Here the CDR3 reads CASSLGQGAFGELFF. The CDR3 DNA reads as TGCGCCAGCAGCCTCGGACAGGGGGCGTTCGGGGAGCTGTTTTTT.

The V call is TRBV27, the J call TRBJ1-2; no firm D call. Germline CDR1 and CDR2: MNHEY and SMNVEV (reference sequence). This CDR3 is 15 amino acids long. V was pared by 4 bases and J by 8 bases, with 20 bases between. The CDR3 nucleotides read TGTGCCAGCAGTTCAATCCCTAGACCGCTCGGCGGCTACACCTTC. Protein sequence: CASSSIPRPLGGYTF.

This sequence joins TRBV6-5 and TRBJ1-1, with TRBD1 as a possible D gene (6 bases). The CDR3 is made up of 14 amino acids. Per the germline V gene, CDR1 is MNHEY and CDR2 is SVGAGI. V was pared by 7 bases and J by 3 bases, with 15 bases between. The CDR3, as DNA: TGTGCCAGCAAGATAACAGGGTTTGACACTGAAGCTTTCTTT. It yields the protein CASKITGFDTEAFF.

This sequence joins TRBV29-1 and TRBJ1-1; D is unclear. This CDR3 is built from 14 residues. The germline V and J ends were trimmed by 6 bases and 1 base, with 15 bases remaining between them. Germline V gene lookup returns CDR1 SQVTM and CDR2 ANQGSEA. The CDR3 DNA follows: TGCAGCGTGTTAAGGAGGCTTGAGAACACTGAAGCTTTCTTT. Encoded protein: CSVLRRLENTEAFF. The variable domain in full, completed from reference TRBV29-1 and TRBJ1-1, reads SAVISQKPSRDICQRGTSLTIQCQVDSQVTMMFWYRQQPGQSLTLIATANQGSEATYESGFVIDKFPISRPNLTFSTLTVSNMSPEDSSIYLCSVLRRLENTEAFFGQGTRLTVV.